The TCR beta chain described here comes from a study of cytomegalovirus exposure and HLA in healthy donors. At the level of the study: Both the approximately 120 validation repertoires and the roughly 700 first-cohort repertoires used the same platform, as reported by a later analysis. Study-level results: In the 120 validation repertoires, about 95% of cluster scores exceeded 0, per a later analysis. In vitro, a few CMV-associated chains proved specific for CMV antigens. Per published reports, the classifier diagnosed cytomegalovirus status with high specificity and sensitivity.

This CDR3 is 12 amino acids long. Sequencing was performed with immunoSEQ multiplex PCR; in TCRdb, only in-frame clones are kept and a portion is missing. The table lists 70,000 or so clones, 90% to 95% of them singletons, with approximately 2% in the top ten. As to this clone: Its antigen is unknown.

This TCR derives from a woman aged 18-29 years in good health and CMV-seropositive. Material: PBMCs. The J gene is TRBJ2-7, the V gene TRBV12-2; TRBD2, as called in the table, went unchecked against the DNA. TRBV12-2 is classified as a pseudogene. As DNA, the CDR3 is TGTGCAAGTCGCTTAGAAGCCGACGAGCAGTACTTC. This gives the protein CASRLEADEQYF.